One TCR beta chain is described in this entry. What it binds is unknown. TCRdb redid the calling of the reads with MiXCR, one entry per CDR3 protein. This table holds hundreds of thousands of distinct CDR3 sequences, around 32% found once. The data belong to a study of T cell repertoires in cytomegalovirus infection. In the study overall: Evidence of both CMV infection and a matching HLA type came from public TCR beta signatures. Study-wide results and limits: Ex vivo, HLA-C-restricted CMV-specific TCR beta clonotypes prevailed over the rest of the response.

The CDR3 contains 17 residues. After removal of 5 bases from V and 2 bases from J, the junction contained 6 bases not matched to a gene. From germline, CDR1 is SGHVS and CDR2 FQNEAQ. The sequence came from a human donor in good health (CMV status not recorded). Some clones in this sample may be carry-over from other donors' samples. The chain employs TRBV7-8 and TRBJ2-1, with 13 bases fitting TRBD2. The sequencing used cultured PBMCs, collected from culture after CMV antigen stimulation. The CDR3 here is CASSRTSGSRAYNEQFF. DNA for the CDR3: TGTGCCAGCAGCCGGACTAGCGGGAGTCGGGCCTACAATGAGCAGTTCTTC.